The present TCR beta chain was sequenced within a study of lymphopenia after photon versus proton radiotherapy. Worth noting for this clone: The antigen is unknown.

Some clones are missing from TCRdb's copy, which holds only in-frame ones; the method was immunoSEQ multiplex PCR. The data hold approximately 53,000 clones, with 92% observed a single time. Germline-derived CDR1 and CDR2 are SGHRS and YFSETQ. V was trimmed by 0 bases and J by 5 bases, leaving 11 bases between them. This CDR3 contains 14 residues. Whole-study findings and limits: In patients who died, overall survival fell as post-nadir TCR diversity dropped more. Authors raise, but do not show, better survival with proton therapy. Oligoclonal CD8+ Temra expansion after nadir drove photon patients' diversity drop. Proton therapy kept repertoires fairly stable, unlike photons, which gained effector/memory cells.

The clonotype was recovered from a woman aged 40 to 50 with cholangiocarcinoma. The rearrangement uses TRBV5-1 and TRBJ2-5; the D is unclear. Sequencing was performed on peripheral blood, taken from a patient treated with photon-based radiotherapy. CDR3 sequence reads: CASSLEAARETQYF. The CDR3 DNA sequence: TGCGCCAGCAGCTTGGAGGCAGCCCGCGAGACCCAGTACTTC. Combining the CDR3 with reference TRBV5-1 and TRBJ2-5 gives the whole variable domain KAGVTQTPRYLIKTRGQQVTLSCSPISGHRSVSWYQQTPGQGLQFLFEYFSETQRNKGNFPGRFSGRQFSNSRSEMNVSTLELGDSALYLCASSLEAARETQYFGPGTRLLVL.